The T cell receptor beta chain under discussion was sequenced for a study of blood T cell repertoires in COVID-19. It was during active infection that Seattle patients were enrolled and then longitudinally followed. This CDR3 has 12 residues. Per germline, CDR1 SGHAT and CDR2 FQDESV (reference sequence). Trimming took off 1 base at V and 6 bases at J, with 4 bases between the two ends. Profiling relied on immunoSEQ multiplex PCR, and the TCRdb table lists in-frame clones only, not all of them. This sample has about 55,000 clones; about nine tenths occur once, and the top ten carry approximately 3.6%. This clone was observed a few times.

This clonotype originated in a middle-aged man with COVID-19, enrolled during active disease. Sequenced sample: peripheral blood. V usage is TRBV11-1 and J usage is TRBJ2-1; D is uncertain. CDR3 region: CASSLDSNEQFF. The DNA for the CDR3 is TGTGCCAGCAGCTTAGACAGCAATGAGCAGTTCTTC. Using reference TRBV11-1 and TRBJ2-1 for the parts outside the CDR3, the full variable domain is EAEVAQSPRYKITEKSQAVAFWCDPISGHATLYWYRQILGQGPELLVQFQDESVVDDSQLPKDRFSAERLKGVDSTLKIQPAELGDSAMYLCASSLDSNEQFFGPGTRLTVL.